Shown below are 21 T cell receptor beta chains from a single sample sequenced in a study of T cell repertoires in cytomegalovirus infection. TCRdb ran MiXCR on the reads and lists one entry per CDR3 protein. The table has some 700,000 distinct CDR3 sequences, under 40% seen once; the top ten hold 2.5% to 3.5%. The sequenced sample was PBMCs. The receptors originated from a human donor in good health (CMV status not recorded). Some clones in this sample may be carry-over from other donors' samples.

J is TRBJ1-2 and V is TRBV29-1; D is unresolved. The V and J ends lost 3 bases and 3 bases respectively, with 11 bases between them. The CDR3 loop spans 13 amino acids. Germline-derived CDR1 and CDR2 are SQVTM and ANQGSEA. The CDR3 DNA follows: TGCAGCGTTGAGGAAGGGCCATACTATGGCTACACCTTC. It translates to CSVEEGPYYGYTF. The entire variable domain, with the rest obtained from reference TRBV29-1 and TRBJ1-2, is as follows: SAVISQKPSRDICQRGTSLTIQCQVDSQVTMMFWYRQQPGQSLTLIATANQGSEATYESGFVIDKFPISRPNLTFSTLTVSNMSPEDSSIYLCSVEEGPYYGYTFGSGTRLTVV.

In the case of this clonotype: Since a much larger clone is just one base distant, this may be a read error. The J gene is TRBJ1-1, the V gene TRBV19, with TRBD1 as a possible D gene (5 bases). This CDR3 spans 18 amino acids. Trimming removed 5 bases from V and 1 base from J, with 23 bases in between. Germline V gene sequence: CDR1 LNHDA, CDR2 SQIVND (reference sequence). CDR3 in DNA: TGTGCCAGTAGTGTCCCTCCCCCAGGGACCCACAGGAACACTGAAGCTTTCTTT. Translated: CASSVPPPGTHRNTEAFF.

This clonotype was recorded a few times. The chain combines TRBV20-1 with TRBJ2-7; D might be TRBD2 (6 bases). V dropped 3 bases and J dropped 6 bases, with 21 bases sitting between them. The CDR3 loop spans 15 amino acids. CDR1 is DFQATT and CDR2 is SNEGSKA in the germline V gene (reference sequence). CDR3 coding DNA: TGCAGTGCTAGGTGGGGAGTAGCGGCTCGGCCCGAGCAGTACTTC. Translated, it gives CSARWGVAARPEQYF.

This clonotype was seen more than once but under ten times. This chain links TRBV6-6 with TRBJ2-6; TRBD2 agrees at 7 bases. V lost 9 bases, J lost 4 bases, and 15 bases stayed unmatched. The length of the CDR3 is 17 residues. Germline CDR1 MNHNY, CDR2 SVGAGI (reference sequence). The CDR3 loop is CASLGRRGESGANVLTF. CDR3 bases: TGTGCCAGTTTGGGGCGACGGGGGGAATCCGGGGCCAACGTCCTGACTTTC.

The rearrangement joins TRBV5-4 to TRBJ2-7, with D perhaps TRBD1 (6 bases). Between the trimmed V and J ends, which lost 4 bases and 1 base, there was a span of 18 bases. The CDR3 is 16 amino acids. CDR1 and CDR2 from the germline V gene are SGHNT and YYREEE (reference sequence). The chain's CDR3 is CASSRRSTGRSYEQYF. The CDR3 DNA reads TGTGCCAGCAGCCGCAGATCAACAGGGAGATCCTACGAGCAGTACTTC.

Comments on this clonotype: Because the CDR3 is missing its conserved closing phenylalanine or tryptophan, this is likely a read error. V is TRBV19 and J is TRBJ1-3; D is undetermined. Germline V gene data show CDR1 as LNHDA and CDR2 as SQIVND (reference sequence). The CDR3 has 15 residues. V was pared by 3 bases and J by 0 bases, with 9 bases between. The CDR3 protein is CASSMSDHSGNTIYY. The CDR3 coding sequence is TGTGCCAGTAGTATGTCCGACCACTCTGGAAACACCATATATTAT.

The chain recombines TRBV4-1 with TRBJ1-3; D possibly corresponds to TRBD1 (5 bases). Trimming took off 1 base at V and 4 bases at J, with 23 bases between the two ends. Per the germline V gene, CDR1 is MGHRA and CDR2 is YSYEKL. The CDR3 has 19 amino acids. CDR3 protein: CASSQGGPVGPHLGNTIYF. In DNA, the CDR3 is TGCGCCAGCAGCCAAGGGGGACCTGTGGGCCCCCATCTCGGAAACACCATATATTTT.

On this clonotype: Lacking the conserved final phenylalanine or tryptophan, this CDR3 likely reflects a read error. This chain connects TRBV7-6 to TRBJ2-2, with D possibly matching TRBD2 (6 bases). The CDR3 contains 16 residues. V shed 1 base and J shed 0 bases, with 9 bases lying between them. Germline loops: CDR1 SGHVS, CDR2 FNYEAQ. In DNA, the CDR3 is TGTGCCAGCAGCTTAGTCCGGGACTCGAACACCGGGGAGCTGTTTTGT. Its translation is CASSLVRDSNTGELFC.

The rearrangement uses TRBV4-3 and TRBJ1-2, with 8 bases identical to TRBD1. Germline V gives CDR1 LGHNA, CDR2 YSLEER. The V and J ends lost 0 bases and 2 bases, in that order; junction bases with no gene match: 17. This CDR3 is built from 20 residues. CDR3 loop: CASSQDSVFSQGATNYGYTF. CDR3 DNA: TGCGCCAGCAGCCAAGATAGTGTATTTAGCCAGGGGGCCACGAACTATGGCTACACCTTC.

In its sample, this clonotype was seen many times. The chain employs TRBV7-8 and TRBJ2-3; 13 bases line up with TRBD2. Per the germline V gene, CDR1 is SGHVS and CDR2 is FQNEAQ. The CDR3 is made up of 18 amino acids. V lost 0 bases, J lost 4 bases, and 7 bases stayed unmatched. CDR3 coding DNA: TGTGCCAGCAGCTTAGCACTAGCGGGAGGGCCGATCGCAGATACGCAGTATTTT. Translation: CASSLALAGGPIADTQYF.

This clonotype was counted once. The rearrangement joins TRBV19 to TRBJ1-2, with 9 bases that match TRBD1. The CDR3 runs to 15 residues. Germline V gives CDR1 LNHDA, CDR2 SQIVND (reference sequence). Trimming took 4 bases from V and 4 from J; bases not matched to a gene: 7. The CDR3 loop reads CASSTTGTGIYGYTF. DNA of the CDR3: TGTGCCAGTAGTACCACCGGGACAGGGATCTATGGCTACACCTTC.

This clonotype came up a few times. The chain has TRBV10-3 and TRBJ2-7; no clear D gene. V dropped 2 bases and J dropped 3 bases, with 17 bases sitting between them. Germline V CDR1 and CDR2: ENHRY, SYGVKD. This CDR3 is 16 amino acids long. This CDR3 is CAISEGSGPGDYEQYF. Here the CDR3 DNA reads TGTGCCATCAGTGAGGGGTCAGGCCCTGGGGACTACGAGCAGTACTTC.

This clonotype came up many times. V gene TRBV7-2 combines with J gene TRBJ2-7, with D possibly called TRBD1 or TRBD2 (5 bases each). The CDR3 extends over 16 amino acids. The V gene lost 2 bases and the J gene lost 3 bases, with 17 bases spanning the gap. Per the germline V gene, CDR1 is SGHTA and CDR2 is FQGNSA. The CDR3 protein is CASSLSSGSGNYEQYF. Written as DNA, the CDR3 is TGTGCCAGCAGCTTAAGTTCGGGATCAGGGAACTACGAGCAGTACTTC.

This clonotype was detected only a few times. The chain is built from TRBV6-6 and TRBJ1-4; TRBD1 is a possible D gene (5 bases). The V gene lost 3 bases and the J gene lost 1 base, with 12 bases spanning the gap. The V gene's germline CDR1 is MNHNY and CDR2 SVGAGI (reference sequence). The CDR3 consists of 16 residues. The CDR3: CASSYGSGLTNEKLFF. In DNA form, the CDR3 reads TGTGCCAGCAGTTATGGGTCAGGGTTAACTAATGAAAAACTGTTTTTT.

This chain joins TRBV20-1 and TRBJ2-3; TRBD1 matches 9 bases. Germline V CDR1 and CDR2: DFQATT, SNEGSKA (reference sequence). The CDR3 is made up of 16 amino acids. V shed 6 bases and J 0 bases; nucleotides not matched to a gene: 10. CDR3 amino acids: CSAARTGDSSTDTQYF. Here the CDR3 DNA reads TGCAGTGCCGCACGGACAGGGGATTCTAGCACAGATACGCAGTATTTT.

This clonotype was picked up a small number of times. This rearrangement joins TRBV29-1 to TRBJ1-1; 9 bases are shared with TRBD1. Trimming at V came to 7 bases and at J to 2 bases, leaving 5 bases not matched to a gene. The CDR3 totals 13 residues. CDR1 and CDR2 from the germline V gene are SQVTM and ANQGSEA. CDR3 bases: TGCAGCGCCGGGACAGGGCTTAACACTGAAGCTTTCTTT. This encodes CSAGTGLNTEAFF.

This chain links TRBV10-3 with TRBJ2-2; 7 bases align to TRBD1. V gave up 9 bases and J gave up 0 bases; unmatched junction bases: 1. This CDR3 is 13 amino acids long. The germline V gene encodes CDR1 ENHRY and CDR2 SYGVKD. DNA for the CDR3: TGTGCCATTCAGGGGGCGAACACCGGGGAGCTGTTTTTT. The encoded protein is CAIQGANTGELFF.

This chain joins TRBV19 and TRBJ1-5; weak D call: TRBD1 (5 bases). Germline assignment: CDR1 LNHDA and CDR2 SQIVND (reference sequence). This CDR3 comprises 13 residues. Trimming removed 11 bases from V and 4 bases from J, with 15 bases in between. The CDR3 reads CAGGAHENQPQHF. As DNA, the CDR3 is TGTGCCGGAGGGGCCCACGAAAATCAGCCCCAGCATTTT.

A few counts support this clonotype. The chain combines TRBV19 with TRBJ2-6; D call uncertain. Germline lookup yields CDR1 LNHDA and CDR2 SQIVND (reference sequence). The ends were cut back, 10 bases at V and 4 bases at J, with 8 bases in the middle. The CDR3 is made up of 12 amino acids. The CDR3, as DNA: TGTGCCACCTGGGCCGGGGCCAACGTCCTGACTTTC. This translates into CATWAGANVLTF.

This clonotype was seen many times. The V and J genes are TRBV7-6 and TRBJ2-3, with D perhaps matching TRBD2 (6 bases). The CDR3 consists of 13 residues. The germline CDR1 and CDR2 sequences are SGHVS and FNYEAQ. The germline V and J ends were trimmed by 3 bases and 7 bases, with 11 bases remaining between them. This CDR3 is CASSLTRGHTQYF. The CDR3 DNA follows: TGTGCCAGCAGCTTGACTAGGGGACATACGCAGTATTTT.

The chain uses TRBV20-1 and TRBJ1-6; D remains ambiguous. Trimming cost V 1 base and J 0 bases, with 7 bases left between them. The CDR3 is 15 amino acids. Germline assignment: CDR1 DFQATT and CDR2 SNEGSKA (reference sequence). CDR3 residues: CSARGSSSYNSPLHF. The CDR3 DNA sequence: TGCAGTGCTAGAGGTTCAAGCTCCTATAATTCACCCCTCCACTTT.